A single TCR beta chain is shown here with its context. The record originates from a study of cytomegalovirus exposure and HLA in healthy donors. Germline CDR1 SGHTA, CDR2 FQGNSA. The CDR3 totals 14 residues. V was trimmed by 5 bases and J by 1 base, leaving 11 bases between them. Both 60 Vbeta primers and 13 Jbeta primers went into the PCR. Measured with immunoSEQ multiplex PCR; TCRdb has only the in-frame clones, and not every one. The sample lists 75,000 or so clones; approximately 70% were seen once. The sequence came from a man aged 35 to 55 in good health and CMV-seropositive. The sample consisted of PBMCs. The rearrangement joins TRBV7-2 to TRBJ1-1; D is perhaps TRBD1 (6 bases). The CDR3 loop reads CASSRQARNTEAFF. The CDR3 DNA follows: TGTGCCAGCAGCCGACAGGCCAGGAACACTGAAGCTTTCTTT.